This T cell receptor (beta chain) stems from a study of blood T cell repertoires in COVID-19. The overall study: Specimens from acute and convalescent COVID-19 originated in the United States, Italy and Spain.

There are 17 residues in the CDR3. Per germline, CDR1 KGHSH and CDR2 LQKENI. Trimming took 4 bases from V and 2 from J; bases not matched to a gene: 7. Profiling relied on immunoSEQ multiplex PCR, and the TCRdb table lists in-frame clones only, not all of them. The data contain approximately 70,000 clones, approximately 90% of them seen just once; the ten biggest clones take up approximately 6.7%. This clonotype originated in a woman aged 80 or over with active COVID-19. Sequencing was carried out using peripheral blood. The gene calls are TRBV18 and TRBJ2-3; 12 positions match TRBD2. Here the CDR3 DNA reads TGTGCCAGCTCACGATCTAGCGGGAGGGCCTTCACAGATACGCAGTATTTT. Residues: CASSRSSGRAFTDTQYF.